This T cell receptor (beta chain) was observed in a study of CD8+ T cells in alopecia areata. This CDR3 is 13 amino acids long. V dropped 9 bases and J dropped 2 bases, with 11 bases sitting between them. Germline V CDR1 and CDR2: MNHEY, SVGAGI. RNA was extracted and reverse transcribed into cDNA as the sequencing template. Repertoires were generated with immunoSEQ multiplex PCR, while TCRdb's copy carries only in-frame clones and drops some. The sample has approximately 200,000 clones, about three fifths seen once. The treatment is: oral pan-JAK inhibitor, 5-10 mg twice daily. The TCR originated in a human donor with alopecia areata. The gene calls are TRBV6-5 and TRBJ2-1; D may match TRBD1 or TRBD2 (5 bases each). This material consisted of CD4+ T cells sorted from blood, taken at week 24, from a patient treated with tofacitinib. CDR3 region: CASAGTTYNEQFF. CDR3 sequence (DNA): TGTGCCAGTGCCGGGACGACCTACAATGAGCAGTTCTTC.